These 32 T cell receptor beta chains originate from one sample sequenced in a study of blood T cell repertoires in COVID-19. Sequencing used immunoSEQ multiplex PCR; TCRdb keeps in-frame clones, though not all of them. The sample yields about 190,000 clones, 70% to 85% seen once. Sequencing used peripheral blood. These receptors were collected from a man over 45 who had recovered from COVID-19.

The CDR3 spells CATSRDRELLDTQYF. The CDR3, as DNA: TGTGCCACCAGCAGAGATAGGGAGCTCCTCGATACGCAGTATTTT. The chain carries TRBV15 and TRBJ2-3; D might be TRBD2 (5 bases). Trimming stripped 0 bases from V and 6 bases from J, with 13 bases between. Germline CDR1 and CDR2: LNHNV and YYDKDF (reference sequence). The CDR3 is 15 residues long.

The chain's CDR3 is CASSRFTGEKYYGYTF. In DNA form, the CDR3 reads TGTGCCAGCAGCCGGTTTACAGGGGAAAAATACTATGGCTACACCTTC. The chain employs TRBV7-3 and TRBJ1-2, with 7 bases matching TRBD1. This CDR3 spans 16 amino acids. V shed 5 bases, J shed 3 bases, and the junction held 12 bases outside the gene matches. In germline, CDR1 is SGHTA, CDR2 FQGTGA.

This clone was counted once. The rearrangement links TRBV2 to TRBJ2-7; the D gene is possibly TRBD1 (6 bases). V lost 1 base, J lost 5 bases, and 12 bases lay in between. The CDR3 spans 14 residues. CDR1 and CDR2 (germline): SNHLY, FYNNEI. As DNA, the CDR3 is TGTGCCAGCAGTGAAGGCAGGGGAGAAGACGAGCAGTACTTC. This gives the protein CASSEGRGEDEQYF.

The gene calls are TRBV19 and TRBJ2-3, with D possibly being TRBD1 (6 bases). Germline-derived CDR1 and CDR2 are LNHDA and SQIVND (reference sequence). The length of the CDR3 is 14 residues. Deletions cut 6 bases from V and 1 base from J, with 11 bases between. CDR3 DNA: TGTGCCAGTAGACCCGGACAGCGCACAGATACGCAGTATTTT. Its protein is CASRPGQRTDTQYF.

The chain couples TRBV12-3 or TRBV12-4 to TRBJ2-7; D not resolved. Deletions cut 0 bases from V and 9 bases from J, with 9 bases between. This CDR3 spans 12 amino acids. CDR3 loop: CASSLARTGQYF. The CDR3 coding sequence is TGTGCCAGCAGTTTAGCTCGAACTGGGCAGTACTTC.

The rearrangement links TRBV11-2 to TRBJ2-1; perhaps TRBD2 as D (5 bases). This CDR3 is built from 12 residues. Trimming took off 2 bases at V and 6 bases at J, with 5 bases between the two ends. The germline V gene encodes CDR1 SGHAT and CDR2 FQNNGV. The CDR3 bases are TGTGCCAGCAGCTTACTAGCCAATGAGCAGTTCTTC. Its translation: CASSLLANEQFF.

The J gene is TRBJ1-2, the V gene TRBV28, with 9 bases lining up with TRBD1. Germline CDR1 MDHEN, CDR2 SYDVKM. The CDR3 runs 14 residues. The V and J ends lost 6 bases and 5 bases, in that order; junction bases with no gene match: 7. The CDR3 nucleotides read TGTGCCAGCAGCCCAGGGACAGGGCTTTATGGCTACACCTTC. Translated, it gives CASSPGTGLYGYTF.

This sequence joins TRBV28 and TRBJ2-7, with a tentative D call TRBD1 (6 bases). V shed 5 bases and J shed 2 bases, with 22 bases lying between them. This CDR3 spans 17 amino acids. Germline CDR1 is MDHEN and CDR2 is SYDVKM. Here the CDR3 reads CASSPSVNRVLTYEQYF. CDR3 nucleotides: TGTGCCAGCAGTCCATCTGTTAACAGGGTACTTACCTACGAGCAGTACTTC.

The gene calls are TRBV7-2 and TRBJ2-1; weak D call: TRBD1 (7 bases). The CDR3 is 12 amino acids. Trimming left V 5 bases short and J 9 bases short, with 11 bases between. Looked up from germline, CDR1 is SGHTA and CDR2 is FQGNSA. The CDR3 nucleotides read TGTGCCAGCAGCCTCAGGGGGGTTGAGCAGTTCTTC. Translation: CASSLRGVEQFF.

The chain recombines TRBV19 with TRBJ2-2, with 9 bases that match TRBD1. Losses at the gene ends were 7 bases for V and 6 bases for J; bases not matched to a gene: 18. CDR3 size: 18 residues. Germline CDR1 reads LNHDA; CDR2 reads SQIVND (reference sequence). CDR3 residues: CASMARVGQGSLAGELFF. The CDR3, as DNA: TGTGCCAGTATGGCCCGCGTGGGACAGGGTTCATTGGCCGGGGAGCTGTTTTTT.

CDR3 coding DNA: TGTGCCAGCAGCTTAAGGGGGTCGCGCTACGAGCAGTACTTC. It codes for CASSLRGSRYEQYF. The chain couples TRBV7-6 to TRBJ2-7; a weak D match, TRBD1 (6 bases). Trimming stripped 2 bases from V and 3 bases from J, with 11 bases between. The CDR3 has 14 amino acids. Germline-derived CDR1 and CDR2 are SGHVS and FNYEAQ.

The V call is TRBV6-5, the J call TRBJ2-7; 7 nucleotides match TRBD2. V dropped 6 bases and J dropped 3; count of bases not matched to a gene: 8. The CDR3 has 14 residues. Germline assignment: CDR1 MNHEY and CDR2 SVGAGI. The CDR3 nucleotides read TGTGCCAGCAGGGAGGCGGGAGTACTCTACGAGCAGTACTTC. Residues: CASREAGVLYEQYF.

V is TRBV7-2 and J is TRBJ2-3, with 9 bases fitting TRBD1. This CDR3 contains 16 residues. CDR1 is SGHTA, CDR2 FQGNSA, per germline. The V segment lost 1 base and the J segment 0 bases; nucleotides outside the gene matches: 2. CDR3 sequence: CASSLGTGASTDTQYF. CDR3 bases: TGTGCCAGCAGCTTAGGGACAGGGGCTAGCACAGATACGCAGTATTTT.

CDR3 region: CAWSWSGGEKLFF. CDR3 DNA: TGTGCCTGGAGTTGGTCGGGGGGGGAAAAACTGTTTTTT. The chain is built from TRBV30 and TRBJ1-4, with D perhaps matching TRBD1 (5 bases). Trimming removed 2 bases at V and 8 bases at J, with 12 bases between. The CDR3 spans 13 residues. Per germline, CDR1 GTSNPN and CDR2 SVGIG (reference sequence).

The V and J genes are TRBV7-2 and TRBJ1-1, with TRBD1 matching over 7 bases. V was clipped by 0 bases and J by 8 bases; unmatched bases: 3. CDR3 size: 13 residues. Germline lookup yields CDR1 SGHTA and CDR2 FQGNSA. CDR3 loop: CASSLARQGEAFF. The CDR3 coding sequence is TGTGCCAGCAGCTTAGCCCGACAGGGAGAAGCTTTCTTT.

The CDR3 loop is CASSLNGRDYGYTF. CDR3 nucleotides: TGTGCCAGCAGCCTAAACGGCAGGGACTATGGCTACACCTTC. This chain uses TRBV7-9 with TRBJ1-2, with a possible D match to TRBD1 (5 bases). This CDR3 is built from 14 residues. Germline loops: CDR1 SEHNR, CDR2 FQNEAQ (reference sequence). V was trimmed by 5 bases and J by 3 bases, leaving 13 bases between them.

The chain combines TRBV4-3 with TRBJ2-1; 9 bases are a match to TRBD2. Germline values: CDR1 LGHNA, CDR2 YSLEER. The CDR3 totals 16 residues. J was trimmed by 6 bases and V by 1 base; bases with no gene match: 7. CDR3 coding DNA: TGCGCCAGCAGCCAAGCCGCTAGCGGGATACTCAATGAGCAGTTCTTC. This gives the protein CASSQAASGILNEQFF.

The chain uses TRBV6-5 and TRBJ1-2; D perhaps matches TRBD1 (6 bases). This CDR3 comprises 15 residues. Between the trimmed V and J ends, which lost 6 bases and 1 base, there was a span of 15 bases. Germline CDR1 reads MNHEY; CDR2 reads SVGAGI. CDR3 sequence reads: CASSPGGGLNYGYTF. CDR3 in DNA: TGTGCCAGCAGCCCGGGAGGGGGGCTTAACTATGGCTACACCTTC.

This chain uses TRBV7-2 with TRBJ1-2; D is uncertain. Trimming took 3 bases from V and 6 from J, leaving 20 bases between them. CDR3 length equals 16 residues. Germline V gene data show CDR1 as SGHTA and CDR2 as FQGNSA. The CDR3 protein is CASSFGRRALVDGYTF. The CDR3 DNA is TGTGCCAGCAGCTTCGGACGGCGGGCCCTCGTGGATGGCTACACCTTC. Drawing the rest from reference TRBV7-2 and TRBJ1-2, the complete variable domain is GAGVSQSPSNKVTEKGKDVELRCDPISGHTALYWYRQSLGQGLEFLIYFQGNSAPDKSGLPSDRFSAERTGGSVSTLTIQRTQQEDSAVYLCASSFGRRALVDGYTFGSGTRLTVV.

This rearrangement joins TRBV6-5 to TRBJ2-2; 11 bases agree with TRBD2. Germline V gene lookup returns CDR1 MNHEY and CDR2 SVGAGI. V lost 6 bases to trimming and J lost 6 bases; unmatched junction nucleotides: 6. The CDR3 is 15 amino acids. The chain's CDR3 is CASRLLAGEAGELFF. As DNA, the CDR3 is TGTGCCAGCAGACTACTAGCGGGAGAAGCCGGGGAGCTGTTTTTT.

The chain links TRBV29-1 to TRBJ2-3; D is ambiguous. Germline CDR1 and CDR2: SQVTM and ANQGSEA. The CDR3 has 14 amino acids. The V gene lost 5 bases and the J gene lost 1 base, with 13 bases spanning the gap. This CDR3 is CSVSQTTRTDTQYF. The CDR3 DNA reads TGCAGCGTTTCACAGACAACCCGCACAGATACGCAGTATTTT.

The gene calls are TRBV29-1 and TRBJ2-7; 12 positions agree with TRBD2. CDR3 length: 16 amino acids. CDR1 is SQVTM, CDR2 ANQGSEA, per germline. V trimming: 1 base; J trimming: 2 bases; junction bases outside the gene matches: 6. As DNA, the CDR3 is TGCAGCGTTGAAGGGGGGGCTAGCGGGAGGGCCTACGAGCAGTACTTC. This translates into CSVEGGASGRAYEQYF.

The chain employs TRBV5-6 and TRBJ2-1; 7 nucleotides agree with TRBD2. After removal of 0 bases from V and 7 bases from J, the junction contained 7 bases not matched to a gene. The CDR3 extends over 15 amino acids. Germline CDR1 SGHDT, CDR2 YYEEEE. The CDR3 bases are TGTGCCAGCAGCTTGGGGCCGACTAGCTCGAATGAGCAGTTCTTC. Translating gives CASSLGPTSSNEQFF.

This clone was seen more than once but under ten times. This chain links TRBV5-1 with TRBJ2-2; possibly TRBD1 for D (6 bases). The germline CDR1 and CDR2 sequences are SGHRS and YFSETQ. CDR3 length: 15 residues. V lost 3 bases and J lost 3, with 12 bases in between. The CDR3 region has the DNA TGCGCCAGCAGCTGGGACACTAGAGACACCGGGGAGCTGTTTTTT. Protein: CASSWDTRDTGELFF.

Points on this clone: Different DNA sequences within this sample yield the same CDR3. The chain uses TRBV6-4 and TRBJ1-1, with TRBD1 matching 8 bases. This CDR3 spans 14 amino acids. The germline V gene encodes CDR1 MRHNA and CDR2 SNTAGT. V dropped 6 bases and J dropped 1; count of bases not matched to a gene: 4. CDR3 DNA sequence: TGTGCCAGCAGAAGGGACAGGCAGAACACTGAAGCTTTCTTT. This encodes CASRRDRQNTEAFF.

V gene TRBV3-1 (or the pseudogene TRBV3-2) combines with J gene TRBJ2-5; D possibly corresponds to TRBD2 (6 bases). The length of the CDR3 is 15 residues. CDR1 and CDR2 from the germline V gene are LGHDT and YNNKEL (reference sequence). The ends were cut back, 4 bases at V and 2 bases at J, with 14 bases in the middle. The CDR3 sequence is CASSRRDLQQETQYF. In nucleotides, the CDR3 is TGTGCCAGCAGCCGCCGGGACTTGCAACAAGAGACCCAGTACTTC.

The table lists this clone with a count of one. The chain has TRBV11-2 and TRBJ2-1; no firm D call. The CDR3 totals 13 residues. The V gene's germline CDR1 is SGHAT and CDR2 FQNNGV. V was cut by 5 bases and J by 0 bases, with 5 bases left in between. The CDR3 nucleotides are TGTGCCAGCAGCGCCGGCTCCTACAATGAGCAGTTCTTC. This sequence encodes CASSAGSYNEQFF.

V and J are TRBV28 and TRBJ2-1, with TRBD2 as a possible D gene (5 bases). CDR1 and CDR2 (germline): MDHEN, SYDVKM. V was trimmed by 7 bases and J by 12 bases, leaving 22 bases between them. The CDR3 extends over 14 amino acids. The CDR3 sequence: CASKPSEMEEGQFF. For the CDR3, the DNA is TGTGCCAGCAAGCCCAGCGAGATGGAGGAAGGGCAGTTCTTC. Full variable domain (missing parts from reference TRBV28 and TRBJ2-1): DVKVTQSSRYLVKRTGEKVFLECVQDMDHENMFWYRQDPGLGLRLIYFSYDVKMKEKGDIPEGYSVSREKKERFSLILESASTNQTSMYLCASKPSEMEEGQFFGPGTRLTVL.

The chain uses TRBV7-9 and TRBJ2-1; 10 positions agree with TRBD1. This CDR3 contains 15 residues. The V gene end was trimmed by 2 bases and the J gene end by 6 bases; junction bases not matched to a gene: 4. Germline CDR1 and CDR2: SEHNR and FQNEAQ (reference sequence). The CDR3 nucleotides read TGTGCCAGCAGCTTACCGGGACAGGGGCGCAATGAGCAGTTCTTC. Its translation: CASSLPGQGRNEQFF.

V is TRBV12-3 or TRBV12-4 and J is TRBJ1-1; D remains unclear. The CDR3 consists of 13 residues. Trimming removed 7 bases at V and 0 bases at J, with 9 bases between. CDR3 sequence reads: CASTFTVNTEAFF. In nucleotides, the CDR3 is TGTGCCAGCACTTTTACTGTGAACACTGAAGCTTTCTTT.

V usage is TRBV28 and J usage is TRBJ2-7, with a possible D match to TRBD1 (5 bases). The CDR3 spans 14 residues. The V end lost 10 bases, the J end lost 0 bases, and 16 bases lay between the germline ends. The germline V gene has CDR1 MDHEN and CDR2 SYDVKM. CDR3 sequence reads: CATNLLGASYEQYF. Here the CDR3 DNA reads TGTGCCACCAATCTACTTGGGGCCTCCTACGAGCAGTACTTC.

The rearrangement uses TRBV3-1 (or the pseudogene TRBV3-2) and TRBJ1-2, with D unresolved. The CDR3 is 15 amino acids. CDR1 LGHDT and CDR2 YNNKEL come from the germline V gene (reference sequence). V was cut by 0 bases and J by 8 bases, with 16 bases left in between. In DNA, the CDR3 is TGTGCCAGCAGCCAAGAACCGTTTAAATCTAGCGGCTACACCTTC. Encoded protein: CASSQEPFKSSGYTF.